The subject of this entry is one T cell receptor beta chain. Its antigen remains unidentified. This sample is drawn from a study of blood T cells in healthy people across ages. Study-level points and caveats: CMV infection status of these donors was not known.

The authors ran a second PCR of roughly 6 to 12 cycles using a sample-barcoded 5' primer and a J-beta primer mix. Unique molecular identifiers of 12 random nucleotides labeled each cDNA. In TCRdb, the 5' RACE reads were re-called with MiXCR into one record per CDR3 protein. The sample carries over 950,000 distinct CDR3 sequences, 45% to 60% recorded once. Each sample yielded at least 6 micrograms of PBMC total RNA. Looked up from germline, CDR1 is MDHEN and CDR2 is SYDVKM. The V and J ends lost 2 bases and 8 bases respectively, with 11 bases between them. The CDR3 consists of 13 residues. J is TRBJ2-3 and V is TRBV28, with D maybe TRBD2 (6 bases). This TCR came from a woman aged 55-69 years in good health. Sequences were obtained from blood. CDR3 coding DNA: TGTGCCAGCAGTTTACGGAGGGCTAGTACGCAGTATTTT. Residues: CASSLRRASTQYF. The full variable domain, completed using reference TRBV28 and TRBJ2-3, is DVKVTQSSRYLVKRTGEKVFLECVQDMDHENMFWYRQDPGLGLRLIYFSYDVKMKEKGDIPEGYSVSREKKERFSLILESASTNQTSMYLCASSLRRASTQYFGPGTRLTVL.